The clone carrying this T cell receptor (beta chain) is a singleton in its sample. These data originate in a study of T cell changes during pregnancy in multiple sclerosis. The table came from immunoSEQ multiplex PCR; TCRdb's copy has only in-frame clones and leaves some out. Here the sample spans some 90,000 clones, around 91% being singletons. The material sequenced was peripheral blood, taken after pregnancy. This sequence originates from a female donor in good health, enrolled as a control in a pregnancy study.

In DNA form, the CDR3 reads TGTGCCAGCAGCTCCTCTCGGACAGCGACCCTTTACGAGCAGTACTTC. Its translation: CASSSSRTATLYEQYF. The V and J genes are TRBV7-2 and TRBJ2-7; D is possibly TRBD1 (6 bases). V lost 4 bases to trimming and J lost 4 bases, with 20 bases between them. The CDR3 length is 16 residues. The germline V gene encodes CDR1 SGHTA and CDR2 FQGNSA.